The next 27 T cell receptor beta chains were all read from a single sample in a study of graft-versus-host responses after intestinal transplantation. Sequencing used immunoSEQ multiplex PCR; TCRdb keeps in-frame clones, though not all of them. The repertoire holds roughly 16,000 clones, with about 38% as singletons. Plates contained about 200,000 CFSE-labeled responder cells and about 200,000 irradiated, violet-dye-labeled stimulator cells. Sequenced material: alloreactive CD8+ T cells from a mixed lymphocyte reaction culture, taken before intestinal transplant. Subset denoted: CFSE-low proliferating T cells sorted from roughly 6-day pre-transplant mixed lymphocyte reaction (GvH or HvG direction). The receptors were gathered from a human patient who received an intestinal transplant.

This clone was seen a handful of times. The J gene is TRBJ1-5, the V gene TRBV6-6; tentative D call: TRBD1 (5 bases). The V end was cut by 8 bases, the J end by 3 bases, with 11 bases between. CDR3 length: 13 amino acids. Germline loops: CDR1 MNHNY, CDR2 SVGAGI (reference sequence). The CDR3 sequence: CASWSGYNQPQHF. For the CDR3, the DNA is TGTGCCAGCTGGTCAGGGTACAATCAGCCCCAGCATTTT.

This clone was counted only a few times. The CDR3: CATGETRQPQHF. In DNA, the CDR3 is TGTGCCACCGGGGAGACAAGACAGCCCCAGCATTTT. This chain joins TRBV2 and TRBJ1-5, with unresolved D. The V end lost 10 bases, the J end lost 7 bases, and 14 bases lay between the germline ends. The CDR3 is made up of 12 amino acids. The germline V gene has CDR1 SNHLY and CDR2 FYNNEI.

The table lists this clone with a few counts. V gene TRBV27 combines with J gene TRBJ2-7, with D perhaps TRBD1 or TRBD2 (5 bases each). The length of the CDR3 is 15 residues. The germline V and J ends were trimmed by 0 bases and 3 bases, with 12 bases remaining between them. Germline-derived CDR1 and CDR2 are MNHEY and SMNVEV (reference sequence). CDR3 sequence reads: CASSLSGPGSYEQYF. The CDR3 DNA is TGTGCCAGCAGTTTATCGGGGCCGGGGAGCTACGAGCAGTACTTC.

A few counts support this clone. The chain joins TRBV7-9 to TRBJ2-7; 10 bases fit TRBD2. Unmatched junction bases numbered 17, after V lost 0 bases and J lost 12 bases. Germline V gene data show CDR1 as SEHNR and CDR2 as FQNEAQ (reference sequence). CDR3 size: 17 residues. CDR3 amino acids: CASSLAGAGGPGGRRYF. The CDR3 coding sequence is TGTGCCAGCAGCTTAGCTGGAGCGGGAGGGCCGGGGGGCAGGCGGTACTTC.

This clone turned up a few times. This chain joins TRBV4-1 and TRBJ1-1, with 7 bases lining up with TRBD1. Trimming removed 1 base from V and 4 bases from J; junction bases left unmatched: 6. Germline V CDR1 and CDR2: MGHRA, YSYEKL. The CDR3 sequence is 15 residues long. The CDR3 here is CASSQVFTGATEAFF. As DNA, the CDR3 is TGCGCCAGCAGCCAAGTTTTTACAGGGGCCACTGAAGCTTTCTTT.

Comment on this clone: At one boundary the junction diverges from the germline segment, which might be a read error. The V call is TRBV4-1, the J call TRBJ2-3, with 7 positions matching TRBD2. From germline, CDR1 is MGHRA and CDR2 YSYEKL. This CDR3 has 17 amino acids. In nucleotides, the CDR3 is TGCGCCGGCAGCCAAGGCGGGAGTCACCCTAGCACAGATACGCAGTATTTT. Translated: CAGSQGGSHPSTDTQYF.

The chain uses TRBV7-3 and TRBJ2-7; TRBD2 aligns across 11 bases. Per germline, CDR1 SGHTA and CDR2 FQGTGA. The CDR3 spans 16 residues. V lost 5 bases to trimming and J lost 2 bases; unmatched junction nucleotides: 8. The CDR3 loop is CASSPGGSGGAYEQYF. The CDR3 DNA reads TGTGCCAGCAGCCCCGGGGGTAGCGGGGGGGCCTACGAGCAGTACTTC. Using reference TRBV7-3 and TRBJ2-7 for the parts outside the CDR3, the full variable domain is GAGVSQTPSNKVTEKGKYVELRCDPISGHTALYWYRQSLGQGPEFLIYFQGTGAADDSGLPNDRFFAVRPEGSVSTLKIQRTERGDSAVYLCASSPGGSGGAYEQYFGPGTRLTVT.

By share of the sample, this clone is medium-sized. V gene TRBV12-5 combines with J gene TRBJ1-2, with 7 bases identical to TRBD1. The CDR3 spans 15 residues. From germline, CDR1 is LGHNT and CDR2 FRNRAP. With V trimmed by 3 bases and J by 2 bases, 6 bases remained unmatched. CDR3 bases: TGTGCTAGTGGTTTCGGAGGGGGCGAAAACTATGGCTACACCTTC. Residues: CASGFGGGENYGYTF.

This clone has a handful of counts. The CDR3 spells CASSELDISSGNTIYF. The DNA of the CDR3 is TGTGCCAGCAGTGAGTTGGACATAAGCTCTGGAAACACCATATATTTT. The chain carries TRBV6-1 and TRBJ1-3; maybe TRBD1 (5 bases). CDR1 is MNHNS, CDR2 SASEGT, per germline. Trimming pared 3 bases from V and 0 bases from J, leaving 12 bases between. This CDR3 spans 16 amino acids.

This clone was observed a few times. Just one base apart from a much larger clone, this may be a read error. The chain joins TRBV4-2 to TRBJ2-2; 7 nucleotides line up with TRBD2. From germline, CDR1 is LGHNA and CDR2 YNFKEQ. The CDR3 is 14 residues long. V dropped 6 bases and J dropped 3; count of bases not matched to a gene: 4. CDR3 sequence (DNA): TGTGCCAGCAGTCTTCTAGCGGACACCGGGGAGCTGTTTTTT. It is translated as CASSLLADTGELFF.

This clone was counted a few times. The chain couples TRBV9 to TRBJ2-7; D is uncertain. CDR1 SGDLS and CDR2 YYNGEE come from the germline V gene. The V end lost 0 bases, the J end lost 3 bases, and 10 bases lay between the germline ends. CDR3 length: 14 amino acids. The CDR3 sequence is CASSVVARVYEQYF. CDR3 nucleotides: TGTGCCAGCAGCGTAGTAGCCCGGGTCTACGAGCAGTACTTC.

This clone ranks as medium-sized. The chain couples TRBV7-9 to TRBJ2-1; D might be TRBD2 (5 bases). Per the germline V gene, CDR1 is SEHNR and CDR2 is FQNEAQ (reference sequence). Trimming took off 1 base at V and 4 bases at J, with 17 bases between the two ends. CDR3 size: 17 residues. CDR3 in amino acids: CASSLGTKGRGYNEQFF. Written as DNA, the CDR3 is TGTGCCAGCAGCTTAGGGACCAAAGGGAGAGGGTACAATGAGCAGTTCTTC.

This chain uses TRBV6-6 with TRBJ2-7, with 9 bases matching TRBD2. V trimming: 10 bases; J trimming: 3 bases; junction bases outside the gene matches: 7. CDR1 is MNHNY and CDR2 is SVGAGI in the germline V gene (reference sequence). This CDR3 region has 13 residues. Here the CDR3 DNA reads TGTGCCACCAACGGACTAGCGAGCTACGAGCAGTACTTC. It yields the protein CATNGLASYEQYF.

Comments on this clone: This same CDR3 is encoded by further DNA sequences in the sample. This chain links TRBV6-1 with TRBJ2-5; D may be TRBD1 (6 bases). The V gene lost 3 bases and the J gene lost 3 bases, with 23 bases spanning the gap. Germline loops: CDR1 MNHNS, CDR2 SASEGT. CDR3 length: 18 residues. The CDR3 spells CASSDKWGLFGLKETQYF. CDR3 DNA: TGTGCCAGCAGTGATAAGTGGGGGCTTTTTGGGTTGAAAGAGACCCAGTACTTC.

J is TRBJ1-1 and V is TRBV4-2; perhaps TRBD1 as D (6 bases). CDR3 size: 14 residues. Between the trimmed V and J ends, which lost 4 bases and 4 bases, there was a span of 13 bases. Germline CDR1 and CDR2: LGHNA and YNFKEQ. This CDR3 reads CASSRIQGPTEAFF. In DNA, the CDR3 is TGTGCCAGCAGCCGAATACAGGGTCCCACTGAAGCTTTCTTT.

The chain uses TRBV27 and TRBJ2-1; 8 nucleotides match TRBD1. V trimming: 5 bases; J trimming: 5 bases; junction bases outside the gene matches: 11. CDR3 size: 16 residues. Germline CDR1 MNHEY, CDR2 SMNVEV (reference sequence). The DNA of the CDR3 is TGTGCCAGCAGTACTCCTTTGGGACAGGTGAACAATGAGCAGTTCTTC. As protein: CASSTPLGQVNNEQFF.

This clone was picked up one time. V is TRBV11-3 and J is TRBJ1-1; D gene unclear. Deletions cut 0 bases from V and 1 base from J, with 6 bases between. Germline CDR1 is SGHNT and CDR2 is YENEEA. The CDR3 is made up of 14 amino acids. The CDR3 bases are TGTGCCAGCAGCTTAGATGGGTGGAACACTGAAGCTTTCTTT. Translating gives CASSLDGWNTEAFF.

This clone was observed a few times. The chain couples TRBV27 to TRBJ1-1, with a possible D match to TRBD1 (6 bases). V was trimmed by 3 bases and J by 4 bases, leaving 18 bases between them. The CDR3 loop spans 16 amino acids. Per germline, CDR1 MNHEY and CDR2 SMNVEV (reference sequence). The CDR3 DNA reads TGTGCCAGCAGTTTTTCCCCACGACTAGGGGGCACTGAAGCTTTCTTT. This encodes CASSFSPRLGGTEAFF.

The rearrangement links TRBV6-1 to TRBJ1-2, with 9 bases aligning to TRBD1. V shed 8 bases and J 1 base; nucleotides not matched to a gene: 5. The CDR3 runs to 14 residues. CDR1 and CDR2 from the germline V gene are MNHNS and SASEGT. In DNA, the CDR3 is TGTGCCAGCGGGGGGACAGGGCATAACTATGGCTACACCTTC. Translation gives CASGGTGHNYGYTF.

This clone is classed as medium-sized. This rearrangement joins TRBV6-1 to TRBJ2-5; D perhaps matches TRBD2 (5 bases). The germline CDR1 and CDR2 sequences are MNHNS and SASEGT. With 1 base removed from V and 1 base from J, the gap between germline ends came to 19 bases. The CDR3 has 18 residues. CDR3 protein: CASSEGLLGSGVQETQYF. CDR3 bases: TGTGCCAGCAGTGAAGGCCTCCTTGGAAGCGGAGTCCAAGAGACCCAGTACTTC.

The rearrangement joins TRBV27 to TRBJ1-2; no clear D gene. The CDR3 has 15 residues. Germline V gene sequence: CDR1 MNHEY, CDR2 SMNVEV (reference sequence). V dropped 6 bases and J dropped 6 bases, with 20 bases sitting between them. The chain's CDR3 is CASSPIGNGWNGYTF. The CDR3 DNA reads as TGTGCCAGCAGCCCCATAGGAAATGGTTGGAATGGCTACACCTTC.

This clone was seen only a few times. The CDR3 is CASSESLREAYNSPLHF. The CDR3 coding sequence is TGTGCCAGCAGTGAATCTTTAAGGGAGGCCTATAATTCACCCCTCCACTTT. The chain joins TRBV25-1 to TRBJ1-6; no clear D gene. The CDR3 is 17 amino acids. Trimming shortened V by 1 base and J by 2 bases, and 12 bases separated the two germline ends. The germline CDR1 and CDR2 sequences are MGHDK and SYGVNS.

V gene TRBV7-8 combines with J gene TRBJ1-1; D is ambiguous. CDR1 is SGHVS, CDR2 FQNEAQ, per germline. Trimming took off 5 bases at V and 4 bases at J, with 8 bases between the two ends. The CDR3 is made up of 12 amino acids. The CDR3 DNA follows: TGTGCCAGCAGCCGAGAGGGCACTGAAGCTTTCTTT. Translated, it gives CASSREGTEAFF.

Only a few counts were recorded for this clone. The genes are TRBV4-1 and TRBJ2-7, with 8 bases that match TRBD2. Trimming cost V 0 bases and J 6 bases; bases outside gene matches: 4. The CDR3 spans 14 residues. Per the germline V gene, CDR1 is MGHRA and CDR2 is YSYEKL. The CDR3 DNA sequence: TGCGCCAGCAGCCAAGACATAGCGGGATCCGAGCAGTACTTC. The encoded protein is CASSQDIAGSEQYF.

This clone was seen a handful of times. Other DNA sequences within the sample encode an identical CDR3. The chain uses TRBV5-1 and TRBJ2-7; 10 positions agree with TRBD1. Germline V gives CDR1 SGHRS, CDR2 YFSETQ. V gave up 2 bases and J gave up 2 bases; unmatched junction bases: 1. The CDR3 is made up of 14 amino acids. CDR3 sequence reads: CASSLGTGAYEQYF. The CDR3 DNA follows: TGCGCCAGCAGCTTAGGGACAGGGGCCTACGAGCAGTACTTC.

The gene calls are TRBV2 and TRBJ1-2, with D possibly being TRBD1 (5 bases). The CDR3 contains 14 residues. CDR1 is SNHLY and CDR2 is FYNNEI in the germline V gene. Trimming stripped 0 bases from V and 2 bases from J, with 7 bases between. In DNA, the CDR3 is TGTGCCAGCAGTGAAGCGCGGGGGAACTATGGCTACACCTTC. It is translated as CASSEARGNYGYTF.

In its sample, this clone was seen a few times. V is TRBV7-9 and J is TRBJ2-7; the match to TRBD2 covers 10 bases. This CDR3 contains 19 residues. Germline trimming cut 3 bases from V and 4 bases from J; bases unmatched to any gene: 18. Per germline, CDR1 SEHNR and CDR2 FQNEAQ (reference sequence). CDR3 nucleotides: TGTGCCAGCAGCTTCCCTTCTATAGGAGCGGGAGGGGGGATTTACGAGCAGTACTTC. Translated, it gives CASSFPSIGAGGGIYEQYF.